This TCR beta chain was identified in a study of blood T cell repertoires in COVID-19. About the research overall: PBMCs, B-cell-depleted T cells, or T cells were the source of the cDNA or gDNA that made up the material.

Authors' data handling: The authors estimated nucleated cell counts from reference gene primer amplification. The repertoire was sequenced with immunoSEQ multiplex PCR; TCRdb's copy has only in-frame clones and lacks some. The DNA was the basis for D and trimming; V, J and clone size are from that table. The sample records 220,000 or so clones, around 86% being singletons. In Cohort 3, a recovered donor had either two negative PCRs, clearance, or symptom resolution. The CDR3 has 15 residues. CDR1 SGHTA and CDR2 FQGTGA come from the germline V gene. V dropped 5 bases and J dropped 5; count of bases not matched to a gene: 6.

The chain uses TRBV7-3 and TRBJ2-2, with 9 bases matching TRBD1. The sample comprised PBMCs or T cells enriched from blood (not recorded which). This clonotype was obtained from a woman aged 50 to 60 who had recovered from COVID-19. CDR3 amino acids: CASSPGQGGTGELFF. As DNA, the CDR3 is TGTGCCAGCAGCCCGGGACAGGGTGGGACCGGGGAGCTGTTTTTT.